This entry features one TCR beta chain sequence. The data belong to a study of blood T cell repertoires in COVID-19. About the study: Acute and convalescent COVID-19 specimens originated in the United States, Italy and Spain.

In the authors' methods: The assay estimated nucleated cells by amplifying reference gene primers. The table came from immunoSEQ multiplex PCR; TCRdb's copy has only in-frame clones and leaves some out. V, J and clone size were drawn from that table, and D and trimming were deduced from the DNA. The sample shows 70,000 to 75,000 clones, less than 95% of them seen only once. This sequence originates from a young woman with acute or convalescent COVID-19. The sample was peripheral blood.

The CDR3 is CASSQDLEGKLFF. The CDR3 DNA is TGTGCCAGCAGCCAAGATCTGGAGGGAAAACTGTTTTTT. This chain joins TRBV14 and TRBJ1-4; D gene ambiguous. The CDR3 consists of 13 residues. V was trimmed by 0 bases and J by 10 bases, leaving 9 bases between them. CDR1 SGHDN and CDR2 FVKESK come from the germline V gene.